The rows below give T cell receptor beta chains drawn from one sample of a study of blood T cell repertoires in COVID-19. Sequencing was performed with immunoSEQ multiplex PCR; in TCRdb, only in-frame clones are kept and a portion is missing. The sample lists about 76,000 clones; roughly 88% were seen once. Specimen: peripheral blood. The receptors were sampled from a man over 45 with active COVID-19. CDR3s include the opening cysteine and the closing phenylalanine or tryptophan. Fields, in order: D gene, clone size, J gene, V gene, CDR3 protein, CDR3 DNA. A D gene is named only where the DNA matches it firmly. Some rows have no size entry. The others give once, few or many, or a class for an expanded clone.

D: .; size: .; J: TRBJ2-7; V: TRBV7-2; CDR3: CASSLETGFSYEQYF; DNA: TGTGCCAGCAGCCTAGAAACAGGATTCTCCTACGAGCAGTACTTC
D: TRBD1; size: .; J: TRBJ2-2; V: TRBV9; CDR3: CASSRSRDSPNTGELFF; DNA: TGTGCCAGCAGCCGATCCCGGGACAGCCCCAACACCGGGGAGCTGTTTTTT
D: TRBD2; size: .; J: TRBJ2-1; V: TRBV9; CDR3: CASSVLAEVRFDNEQFF; DNA: TGTGCCAGCAGCGTACTAGCGGAGGTCCGGTTTGACAATGAGCAGTTCTTC
D: .; size: .; J: TRBJ1-4; V: TRBV19; CDR3: CASGEGAANEKLFF; DNA: TGTGCCAGCGGCGAAGGGGCGGCTAATGAAAAACTGTTTTTT
D: TRBD1; size: .; J: TRBJ1-4; V: TRBV2; CDR3: CASSVRSTGTNPQKLFF; DNA: TGTGCCAGCAGTGTTAGATCGACAGGGACAAATCCCCAAAAACTGTTTTTT
D: .; size: once; J: TRBJ1-2; V: TRBV19; CDR3: CASSIAGAGYTF; DNA: TGTGCCAGTAGTATCGCTGGGGCTGGCTACACCTTC
D: .; size: .; J: TRBJ1-1; V: TRBV7-3; CDR3: CASSLVGGANTEAFF; DNA: TGTGCCAGCAGCCTCGTTGGAGGGGCGAACACTGAAGCTTTCTTT
D: TRBD1; size: .; J: TRBJ1-2; V: TRBV6-4; CDR3: CATQGAGGIDGYTF; DNA: TGTGCCACCCAGGGGGCAGGGGGAATTGATGGCTACACCTTC
D: TRBD2; size: few; J: TRBJ2-3; V: TRBV6-4; CDR3: CASSDIAGGPDTQYF; DNA: TGTGCCAGCAGTGACATCGCGGGAGGGCCAGATACGCAGTATTTT
D: TRBD2; size: .; J: TRBJ2-1; V: TRBV9; CDR3: CASSVAGGLGEQFF; DNA: TGTGCCAGCAGCGTAGCGGGAGGGCTTGGTGAGCAGTTCTTC
D: TRBD1; size: .; J: TRBJ1-5; V: TRBV18; CDR3: CASSLSPGQGDRQPQHF; DNA: TGTGCCAGCTCCCTGTCCCCGGGACAGGGAGACCGTCAGCCCCAGCATTTT
D: TRBD1; size: .; J: TRBJ2-7; V: TRBV27; CDR3: CASSDRGAPYEQYF; DNA: TGTGCCAGCAGTGACAGGGGCGCGCCTTACGAGCAGTACTTC
D: .; size: .; J: TRBJ2-3; V: TRBV12-3/TRBV12-4; CDR3: CASSFADTQYF; DNA: TGTGCCAGCAGTTTCGCGGATACGCAGTATTTT
D: TRBD1; size: .; J: TRBJ1-1; V: TRBV2; CDR3: CASAGQGNTEAFF; DNA: TGTGCCAGCGCCGGACAGGGGAACACTGAAGCTTTCTTT
D: .; size: few; J: TRBJ1-6; V: TRBV9; CDR3: CASSTRGHRGSSYNSPLHF; DNA: TGTGCCAGCAGCACCCGAGGACACCGCGGGAGCTCCTATAATTCACCCCTCCACTTT